The source of this T cell receptor beta chain is a study of cytomegalovirus exposure and HLA in healthy donors. Germline V CDR1 and CDR2: SEHNR, FQNEAQ (reference sequence). Unmatched junction bases numbered 11, after V lost 2 bases and J lost 4 bases. This CDR3 comprises 17 residues. Amplification used 60 Vbeta primers and 13 Jbeta primers. Profiling relied on immunoSEQ multiplex PCR, and the TCRdb table lists in-frame clones only, not all of them. The profile shows 200,000 or so clones, approximately 81% of them singletons. The receptor comes from a woman younger than 30 in good health and CMV-seropositive. V gene TRBV7-9 combines with J gene TRBJ1-1; 9 nucleotides match TRBD1. Material for sequencing was PBMCs. The CDR3 DNA reads as TGTGCCAGCAGCTTAAATCGTTGGGGGACAGGGAGCACTGAAGCTTTCTTT. Protein: CASSLNRWGTGSTEAFF.